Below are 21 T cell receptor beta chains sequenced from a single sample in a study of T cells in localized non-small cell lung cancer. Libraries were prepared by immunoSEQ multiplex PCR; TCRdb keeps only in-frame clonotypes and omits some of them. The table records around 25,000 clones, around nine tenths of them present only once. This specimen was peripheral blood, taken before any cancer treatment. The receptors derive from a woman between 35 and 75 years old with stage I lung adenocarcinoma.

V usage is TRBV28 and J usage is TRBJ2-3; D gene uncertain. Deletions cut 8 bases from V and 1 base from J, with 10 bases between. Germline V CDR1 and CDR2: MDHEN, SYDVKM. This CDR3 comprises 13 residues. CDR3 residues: CASSLLRTDTQYF. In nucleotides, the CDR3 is TGTGCCAGCTCTCTGCTTCGCACAGATACGCAGTATTTT.

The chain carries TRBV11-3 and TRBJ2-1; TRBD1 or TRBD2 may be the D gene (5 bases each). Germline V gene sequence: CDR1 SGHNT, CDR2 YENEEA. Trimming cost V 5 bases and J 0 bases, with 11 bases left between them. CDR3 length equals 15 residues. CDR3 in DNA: TGTGCCAGCAGCGAAGAGGGGAGCTCCTACAATGAGCAGTTCTTC. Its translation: CASSEEGSSYNEQFF.

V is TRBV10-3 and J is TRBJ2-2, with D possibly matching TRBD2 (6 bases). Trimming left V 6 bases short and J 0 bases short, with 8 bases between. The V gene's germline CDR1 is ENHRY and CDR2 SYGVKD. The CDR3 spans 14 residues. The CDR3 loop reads CAIRRDSNTGELFF. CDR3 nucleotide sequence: TGTGCCATCAGACGGGACTCGAACACCGGGGAGCTGTTTTTT.

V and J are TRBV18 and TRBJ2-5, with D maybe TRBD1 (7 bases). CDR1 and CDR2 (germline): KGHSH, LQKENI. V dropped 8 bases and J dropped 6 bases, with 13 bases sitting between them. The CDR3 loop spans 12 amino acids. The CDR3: CASAGQSQTQYF. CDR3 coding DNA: TGTGCCAGCGCGGGACAGAGCCAGACCCAGTACTTC.

The CDR3 DNA follows: TGCGCCAGCAGCCAACTCTCCGGGACAGACCCCTACGAGCAGTACTTC. It translates to CASSQLSGTDPYEQYF. The gene calls are TRBV5-1 and TRBJ2-7, with 7 bases matching TRBD1. Germline V CDR1 and CDR2: SGHRS, YFSETQ. V shed 4 bases and J 2 bases; nucleotides not matched to a gene: 12. The length of the CDR3 is 16 residues.

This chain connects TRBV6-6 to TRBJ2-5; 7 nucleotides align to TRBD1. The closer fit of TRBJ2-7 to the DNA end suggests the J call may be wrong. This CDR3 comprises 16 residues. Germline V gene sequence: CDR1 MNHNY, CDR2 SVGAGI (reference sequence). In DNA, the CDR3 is TGTGCCAGCAGTTACTCGCCGCGCAGGGGGTCCTACGAGCAGTACTTC. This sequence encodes CASSYSPRRGSYEQYF.

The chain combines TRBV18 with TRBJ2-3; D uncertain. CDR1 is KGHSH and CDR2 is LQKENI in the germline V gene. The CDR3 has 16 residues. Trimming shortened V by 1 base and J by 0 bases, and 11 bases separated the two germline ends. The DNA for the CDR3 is TGTGCCAGCTCACCACTTATCAGCTCTAGCACAGATACGCAGTATTTT. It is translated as CASSPLISSSTDTQYF. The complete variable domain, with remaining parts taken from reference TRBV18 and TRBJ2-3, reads NAGVMQNPRHLVRRRGQEARLRCSPMKGHSHVYWYRQLPEEGLKFMVYLQKENIIDESGMPKERFSAEFPKEGPSILRIQQVVRGDSAAYFCASSPLISSSTDTQYFGPGTRLTVL.

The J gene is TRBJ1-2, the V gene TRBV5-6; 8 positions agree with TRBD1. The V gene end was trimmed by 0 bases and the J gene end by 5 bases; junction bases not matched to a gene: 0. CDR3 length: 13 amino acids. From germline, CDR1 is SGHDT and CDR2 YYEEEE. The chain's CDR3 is CASSLGTGYGYTF. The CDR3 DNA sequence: TGTGCCAGCAGCTTGGGGACAGGGTATGGCTACACCTTC.

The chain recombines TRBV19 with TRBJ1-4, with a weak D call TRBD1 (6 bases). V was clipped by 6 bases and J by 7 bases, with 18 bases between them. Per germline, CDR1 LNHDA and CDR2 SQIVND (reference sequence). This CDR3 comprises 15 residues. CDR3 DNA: TGTGCCAGTAGAGATGGGGGGGCCTTGGGTGAAAAACTGTTTTTT. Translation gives CASRDGGALGEKLFF.

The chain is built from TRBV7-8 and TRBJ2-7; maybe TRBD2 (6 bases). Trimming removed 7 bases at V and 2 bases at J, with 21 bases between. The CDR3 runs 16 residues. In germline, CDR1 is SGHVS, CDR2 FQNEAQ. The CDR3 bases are TGTGCCAGCATAAGGTTAGCGGAATCCATTGCCTACGAGCAGTACTTC. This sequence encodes CASIRLAESIAYEQYF.

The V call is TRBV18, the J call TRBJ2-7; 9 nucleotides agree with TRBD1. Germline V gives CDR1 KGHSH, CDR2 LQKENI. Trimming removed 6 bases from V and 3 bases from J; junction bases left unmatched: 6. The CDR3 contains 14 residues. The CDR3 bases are TGTGCCAGCTCGCCCCGACAGGGGGTCTACGAGCAGTACTTC. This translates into CASSPRQGVYEQYF.

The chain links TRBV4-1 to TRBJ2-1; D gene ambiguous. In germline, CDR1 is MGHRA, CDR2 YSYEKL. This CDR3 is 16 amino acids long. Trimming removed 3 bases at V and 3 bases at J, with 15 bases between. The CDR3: CASSHLDMIHYNEQFF. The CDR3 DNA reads TGCGCCAGCAGCCACCTTGACATGATCCACTACAATGAGCAGTTCTTC.

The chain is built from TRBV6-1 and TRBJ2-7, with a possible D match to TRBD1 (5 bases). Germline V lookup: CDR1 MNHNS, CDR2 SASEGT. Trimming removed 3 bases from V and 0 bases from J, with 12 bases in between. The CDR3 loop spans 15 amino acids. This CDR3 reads CASSEGQVVSYEQYF. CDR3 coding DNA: TGTGCCAGCAGTGAGGGGCAGGTCGTCTCCTACGAGCAGTACTTC.

The CDR3 DNA sequence: TGTGCCAGCAGCCTCCTACTAGCGGGCAGCACAGATACGCAGTATTTT. Translation: CASSLLLAGSTDTQYF. The chain links TRBV14 to TRBJ2-3; 9 nucleotides align to TRBD2. This CDR3 has 16 amino acids. Germline CDR1 and CDR2: SGHDN and FVKESK. Unmatched junction bases numbered 5, after V lost 4 bases and J lost 0 bases.

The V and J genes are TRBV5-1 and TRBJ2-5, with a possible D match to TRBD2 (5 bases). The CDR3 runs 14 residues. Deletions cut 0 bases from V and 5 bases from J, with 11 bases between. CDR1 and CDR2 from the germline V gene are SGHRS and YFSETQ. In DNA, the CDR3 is TGCGCCAGCAGCTTGGCCGAGGGCAGGGAGACCCAGTACTTC. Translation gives CASSLAEGRETQYF.

The CDR3 coding sequence is TGCGCCAGCAGCTTTAAAGCGGGAGGGACCTACAATGAGCAGTTCTTC. Translating gives CASSFKAGGTYNEQFF. The chain employs TRBV5-1 and TRBJ2-1, with 10 positions matching TRBD2. With 2 bases clipped from V and 2 bases from J, the junction kept 4 bases outside the gene matches. The V gene's germline CDR1 is SGHRS and CDR2 YFSETQ. The CDR3 runs to 16 residues.

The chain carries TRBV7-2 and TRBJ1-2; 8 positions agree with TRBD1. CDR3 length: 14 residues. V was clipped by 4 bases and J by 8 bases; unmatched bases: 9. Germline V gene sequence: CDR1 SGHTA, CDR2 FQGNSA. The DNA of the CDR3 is TGTGCCAGCAGCTCATCCCAGGGGACAGGCGGCTACACCTTC. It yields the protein CASSSSQGTGGYTF.

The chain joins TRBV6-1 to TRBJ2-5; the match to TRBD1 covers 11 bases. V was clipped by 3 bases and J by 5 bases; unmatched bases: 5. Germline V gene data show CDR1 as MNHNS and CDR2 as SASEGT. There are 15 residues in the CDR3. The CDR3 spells CASSEGQGVGETQYF. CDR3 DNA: TGTGCCAGCAGTGAGGGACAGGGGGTAGGTGAGACCCAGTACTTC.

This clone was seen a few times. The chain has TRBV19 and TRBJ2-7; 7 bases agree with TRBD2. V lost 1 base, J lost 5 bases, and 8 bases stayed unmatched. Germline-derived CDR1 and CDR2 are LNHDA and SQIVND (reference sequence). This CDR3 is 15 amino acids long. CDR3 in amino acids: CASSIGTGRMDEQYF. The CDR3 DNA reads TGTGCCAGTAGTATAGGGACCGGGAGGATGGACGAGCAGTACTTC.

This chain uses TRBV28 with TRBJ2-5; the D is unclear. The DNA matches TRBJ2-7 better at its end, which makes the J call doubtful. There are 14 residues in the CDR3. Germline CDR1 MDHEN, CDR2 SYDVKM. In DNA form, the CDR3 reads TGTGCCAGCAGTTTAGAAATGAACTACTACGAGCAGTACTTC. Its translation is CASSLEMNYYEQYF.

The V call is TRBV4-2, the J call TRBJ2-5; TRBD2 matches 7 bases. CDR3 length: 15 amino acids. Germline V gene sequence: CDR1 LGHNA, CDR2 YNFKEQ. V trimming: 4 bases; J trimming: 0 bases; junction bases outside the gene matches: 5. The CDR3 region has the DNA TGTGCCAGCAGCCCTAGCGGAACCTACCAAGAGACCCAGTACTTC. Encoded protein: CASSPSGTYQETQYF.